What follows is one TCR beta chain and its context. What it binds is unknown. The data belong to a study of response to subunit inactivated influenza vaccine. Regarding the study as a whole: Each seasonal influenza vaccination recruits few new T cells, the authors suggested.

TCRdb analysed the RT-PCR reads with MiXCR anew, one entry per CDR3 protein. The sample lists about 500,000 distinct CDR3 sequences; 10% to 15% were seen once. The specimen comprised PBMCs from blood, sampled around seven weeks after vaccination. This TCR was recovered from a man aged 50 to 59 who received an inactivated influenza vaccine.

CDR3 residues: CSARDLGTRAYNEQFF. For the CDR3, the DNA is TGCAGTGCTAGAGATTTAGGGACTAGAGCCTACAATGAGCAGTTCTTC. The gene calls are TRBV20-1 and TRBJ2-1, with TRBD2 identical over 8 bases. Germline V gene sequence: CDR1 DFQATT, CDR2 SNEGSKA (reference sequence). CDR3 length equals 16 residues. Trimming cost V 0 bases and J 2 bases; bases outside gene matches: 6.